The next 5 T cell receptor beta chains were all read from a single sample in a study of cytomegalovirus exposure and HLA in healthy donors. PCR was performed using 60 Vbeta and 13 Jbeta primers. Profiled with immunoSEQ multiplex PCR; TCRdb holds only in-frame clones, not every one. In the table there are around 190,000 clones, about 82% of which are singletons. Sequenced input: PBMCs. All receptors come from a woman aged 45-59 years in good health and CMV-seronegative.

The gene calls are TRBV9 and TRBJ1-3; no reliable D call. The CDR3 consists of 16 residues. The V and J ends lost 3 bases and 1 base respectively, with 14 bases between them. Germline loops: CDR1 SGDLS, CDR2 YYNGEE. The CDR3 DNA is TGTGCCAGCAGCGAAGAGAAATGGAGTTCTGGAAACACCATATATTTT. This sequence encodes CASSEEKWSSGNTIYF.

The V gene is TRBV5-8, the J gene TRBJ2-5; 8 nucleotides line up with TRBD1. V lost 0 bases to trimming and J lost 1 base; unmatched junction nucleotides: 2. Germline values: CDR1 SGHTS, CDR2 YDEGEE. This CDR3 is built from 15 residues. The CDR3 spells CASSLAGTGQETQYF. CDR3 coding DNA: TGTGCCAGCAGCTTGGCCGGGACAGGCCAAGAGACCCAGTACTTC. The whole variable domain, remainder taken from reference TRBV5-8 and TRBJ2-5, is EAGVTQSPTHLIKTRGQQATLRCSPISGHTSVYWYQQALGLGLQFLLWYDEGEERNRGNFPPRFSGRQFPNYSSELNVNALELEDSALYLCASSLAGTGQETQYFGPGTRLLVL.

The chain carries TRBV27 and TRBJ2-1, with a tentative D call TRBD2 (5 bases). CDR1 and CDR2 from the germline V gene are MNHEY and SMNVEV (reference sequence). This CDR3 region has 15 residues. V was shortened by 2 bases and J by 4 bases, with 12 bases between the two germline ends. This chain's CDR3 is CASSLGGYQYNEQFF. DNA for the CDR3: TGTGCCAGCAGTTTAGGCGGGTATCAATACAATGAGCAGTTCTTC.

CDR3 sequence reads: CASSYLGGGNTIYF. The CDR3 nucleotides read TGTGCCAGCAGTTACCTGGGGGGAGGAAACACCATATATTTT. The rearrangement links TRBV6-5 to TRBJ1-3; D might be TRBD1 (5 bases). Germline V CDR1 and CDR2: MNHEY, SVGAGI. V was cut by 2 bases and J by 4 bases, with 9 bases left in between. The CDR3 is made up of 14 amino acids.

The V call is TRBV5-1, the J call TRBJ1-6; a weak D match, TRBD1 (5 bases). The V gene lost 4 bases and the J gene lost 6 bases, with 17 bases spanning the gap. Germline V gene sequence: CDR1 SGHRS, CDR2 YFSETQ. The CDR3 is made up of 16 amino acids. Here the CDR3 DNA reads TGCGCCAGCAGCCTAGGGACTTCTGGACGTAATTCACCCCTCCACTTT. Protein product: CASSLGTSGRNSPLHF.